This TCR beta chain was retrieved from a study of T cells in Graves' hyperthyroidism and ophthalmopathy (dated 2019 in TCRdb). In the study overall: Peripheral blood samples were taken at initial diagnosis, before any treatment was given. According to the paper, TCR Vbeta CDR3 sequencing was carried out on 135 peripheral blood samples, which came from fewer than 50 ophthalmopathy, fewer than 80 hyperthyroidism and about 17 progressor patients. An independent validation cohort of about 19 hyperthyroidism patients and some 15 patients who later progressed to ophthalmopathy tested prospective prediction of ophthalmopathy. The 100 or so discovery patients were divided at random into training and test sets in a 7:3 ratio. In addition, the study compared T-cell repertoires in thyroid tissue and in blood from five or six Graves' hyperthyroidism patients. Once sampling was done, hyperthyroidism patients were given methimazole at a starting dose of 30 mg daily, whereas ophthalmopathy patients were given high-dose intravenous methylprednisolone. To identify distinguishing TCR V-J signatures, a discovery cohort of around 100 patients was used, comprising some 45 with Graves' ophthalmopathy and around 60 with stable Graves' hyperthyroidism. Study-level results and caveats: Most expanded thyroid clonotypes (frequency above 0.001) were also found in blood, which suggests that blood repertoires may mirror thyroid immune responses. A 13 V-J signature model separated ophthalmopathy from stable hyperthyroidism, with just over 85% sensitivity and about 81% specificity in cross-validation and 80%/75% in testing. In validation, progression to ophthalmopathy was predicted by the model with almost 71% sensitivity and under 85% specificity, a median of roughly six months before onset. No statistical method was used to fix the sample size in advance, and group allocation was not hidden from the investigators.

The hyperthyroidism patients were between 18 and 65 years old and newly diagnosed, with a disease duration of less than 2 months. Exclusion was applied to patients with uncontrolled infections, other autoimmune diseases, pregnancy or lactation. Diagnoses were based on clinical symptoms, serum thyroxine and TRAb, thyroid ultrasound and orbital computed tomography. Blood from progressor patients was collected at the time of first diagnosis with hyperthyroidism, before any ophthalmopathy symptoms had appeared. PBMCs were isolated from about 9.2 ml of fresh peripheral blood by Ficoll-Paque density gradient centrifugation. Progressor patients were defined as those initially diagnosed with Graves' hyperthyroidism in whom ophthalmopathy developed during follow-up. Total RNA was extracted with Trizol reagent, and quality was checked on an Agilent 2100 Bioanalyzer. The CDR3 covers 15 residues, taking in both the cysteine and the phenylalanine. Here the CDR3 DNA is all that survives: 45 bases in frame from base 1. V is pared back by 5 bases and J by 5 bases, with 13 bases lying between the germline termini.

This clonotype was seen more than once but under ten times. It lacks a known antigen. Qualities for individual bases were not recorded, and no much larger clone is one base off. The TCR beta CDR3 regions were amplified from RNA transcripts. For the first round of RT-PCR on the TCR CDR3, the HTBI primer set was used together with the Qiagen OneStep RT-PCR kit. The libraries were constructed in a second round of multiplex PCR and then size-selected and purified. Paired-end sequencing of the libraries was performed with 100 bp reads on an Illumina HiSeq2000. The paper's data handling went like this. SOAPnuke was used to process the raw data, throwing out any read that contained adapters or uncalled bases, had a mean Phred below 15, or lacked an exact constant-primer or identifier match. High-quality paired reads were merged with COPE v1.2.5, and unique nucleotide sequences were defined as clonotypes. MiTCR v1.1 was used to align the clonotypes against IMGT TRBV, TRBD and TRBJ reference segments. The analysis was restricted to V-J combinations with a frequency above 0.0001, which together covered approximately 99% of the repertoires. The TCS score was defined as F50 (clonal expansion) divided by E x V (chaos), with BLOSUM62-based TCRdist calculated between CDR3 peptides within each V-J. Welch's t-statistics and random forest reduced some 510 V-J features to 10 to 15, which were used in a naive Bayes classifier (R e1071). TCRdb reran the public reads through fastp at Q25 and MiXCR, keeping productive beta chains. CDR3 protein duplicates are merged, each entry listing the most common genes and DNA. None of the V and J calls come from the authors' own analysis; TCRdb made them. The sample data list about 380,000 distinct CDR3 sequences, and about 14% of these were observed just once. Of the sample, roughly 20% is held by the ten largest clones.

Sequenced material: blood. The rearrangement joined TRBV12-3 or TRBV12-4 to TRBJ1-6; the D gene is possibly TRBD1, with 5 bases matching. The clonotype was recovered from a man under 40 with Graves' hyperthyroidism that later progressed to Graves' ophthalmopathy. The DNA sequence reads TGTGCCAGCAGTCAAAGACAGAGACATAATTCACCCCTCCACTTT. Translated, it gives CASSQRQRHNSPLHF.